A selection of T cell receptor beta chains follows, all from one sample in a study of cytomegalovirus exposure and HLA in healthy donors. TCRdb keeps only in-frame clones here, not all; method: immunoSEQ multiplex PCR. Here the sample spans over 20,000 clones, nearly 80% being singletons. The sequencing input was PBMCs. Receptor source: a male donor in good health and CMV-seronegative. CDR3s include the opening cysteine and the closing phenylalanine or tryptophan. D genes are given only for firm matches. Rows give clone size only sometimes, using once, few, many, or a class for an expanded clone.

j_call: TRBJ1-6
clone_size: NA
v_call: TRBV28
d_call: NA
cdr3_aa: CASTGGRGNNSPLHF
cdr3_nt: TGTGCCAGCACCGGCGGACGGGGAAATAATTCACCCCTCCACTTT

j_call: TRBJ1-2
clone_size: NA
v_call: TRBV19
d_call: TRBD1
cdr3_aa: CASSTITPQMRDRGGYTF
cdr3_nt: TGTGCCAGTAGTACGATTACTCCTCAAATGAGGGACAGGGGCGGCTACACCTTC

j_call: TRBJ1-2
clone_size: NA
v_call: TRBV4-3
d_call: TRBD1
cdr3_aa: CASSQDEGQGFYYGYTF
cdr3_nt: TGCGCCAGCAGCCAAGATGAGGGACAGGGGTTTTACTATGGCTACACCTTC

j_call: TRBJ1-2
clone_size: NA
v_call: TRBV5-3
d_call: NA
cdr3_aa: CARSVHLPKEAFNYGYTF
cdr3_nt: TGTGCCAGAAGCGTACACCTCCCCAAAGAGGCATTTAACTATGGCTACACCTTC

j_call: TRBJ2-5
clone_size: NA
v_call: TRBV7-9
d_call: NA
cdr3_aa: CASSSPGTQYF
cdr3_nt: TGTGCCAGCAGCTCGCCGGGGACCCAGTACTTC

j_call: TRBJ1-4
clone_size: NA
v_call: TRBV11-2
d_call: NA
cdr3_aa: CASSLSNRDGKLFF
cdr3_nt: TGTGCCAGCAGCTTATCAAACAGGGACGGGAAACTGTTTTTT

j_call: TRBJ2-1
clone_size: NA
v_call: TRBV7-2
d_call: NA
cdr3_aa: CASSLVPGSYNEQFF
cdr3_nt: TGTGCCAGCAGCTTAGTTCCGGGCTCCTACAATGAGCAGTTCTTC

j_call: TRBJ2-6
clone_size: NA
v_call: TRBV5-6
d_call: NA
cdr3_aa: CASTSPTGMISGANVLTF
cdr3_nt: TGTGCCAGCACCTCCCCGACCGGGATGATCTCTGGGGCCAACGTCCTGACTTTC

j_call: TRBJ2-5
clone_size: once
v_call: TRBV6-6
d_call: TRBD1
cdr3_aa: CASSGDRQETQYF
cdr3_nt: TGTGCCAGCAGTGGGGACAGGCAAGAGACCCAGTACTTC

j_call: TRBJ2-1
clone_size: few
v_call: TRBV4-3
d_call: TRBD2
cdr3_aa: CASSQDSGGAGNEQFF
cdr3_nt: TGCGCCAGCAGCCAAGATAGCGGGGGGGCTGGTAATGAGCAGTTCTTC

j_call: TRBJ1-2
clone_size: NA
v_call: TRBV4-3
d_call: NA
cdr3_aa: CASRQEDRFYGYTF
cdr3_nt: TGCGCCAGCAGGCAAGAAGACAGATTCTATGGCTACACCTTC

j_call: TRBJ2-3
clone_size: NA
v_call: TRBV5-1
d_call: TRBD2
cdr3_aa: CASSLDGTIPDTQYF
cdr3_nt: TGCGCCAGCAGCTTGGATGGGACTATTCCAGATACGCAGTATTTT

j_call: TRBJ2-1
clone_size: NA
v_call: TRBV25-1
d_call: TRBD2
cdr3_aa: CASSEGEGRYNEQFF
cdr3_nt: TGTGCCAGCAGTGAAGGGGAGGGGCGGTACAATGAGCAGTTCTTC

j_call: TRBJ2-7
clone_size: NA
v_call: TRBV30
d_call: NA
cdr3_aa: CAWSSGFAYEQYF
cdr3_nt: TGTGCCTGGAGTTCGGGGTTCGCCTACGAGCAGTACTTC

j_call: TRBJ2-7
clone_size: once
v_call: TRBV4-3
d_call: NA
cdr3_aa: CASSPHRSSYEQYF
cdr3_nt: TGCGCCAGCAGCCCCCACAGGTCTTCCTACGAGCAGTACTTC

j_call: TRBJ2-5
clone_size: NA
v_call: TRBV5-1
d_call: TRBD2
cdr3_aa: CASSLIPGREETQYF
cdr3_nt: TGCGCCAGCAGCTTGATCCCAGGGAGGGAAGAGACCCAGTACTTC

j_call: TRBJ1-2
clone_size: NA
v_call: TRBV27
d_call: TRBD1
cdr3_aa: CASSRGRTGRVDGYTF
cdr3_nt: TGTGCCAGCAGTCGAGGAAGGACAGGCCGGGTAGATGGCTACACCTTC

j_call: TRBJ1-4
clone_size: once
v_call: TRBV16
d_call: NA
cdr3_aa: CASSQSSIRNYATNEKLFF
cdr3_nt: TGTGCCAGCAGCCAATCGTCTATTAGGAACTACGCAACTAATGAAAAACTGTTTTTT

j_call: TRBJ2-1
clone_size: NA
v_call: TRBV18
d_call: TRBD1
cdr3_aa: CASSRTGGNEQFF
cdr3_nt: TGTGCCAGCTCAAGGACAGGGGGCAATGAGCAGTTCTTC

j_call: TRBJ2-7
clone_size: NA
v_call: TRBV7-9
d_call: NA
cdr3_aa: CASSFGAYEQYF
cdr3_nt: TGTGCCAGCAGCTTTGGAGCTTACGAGCAGTACTTC

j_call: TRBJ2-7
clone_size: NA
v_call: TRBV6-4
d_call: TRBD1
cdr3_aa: CASSDRDRVSTYEQYF
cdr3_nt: TGTGCCAGCAGTGACCGGGACAGGGTGTCCACCTACGAGCAGTACTTC

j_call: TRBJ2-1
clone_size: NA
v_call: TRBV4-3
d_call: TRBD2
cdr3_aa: CASSQAPPSGNYNEQFF
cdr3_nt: TGCGCCAGCAGCCAAGCGCCCCCTAGCGGGAACTACAATGAGCAGTTCTTC

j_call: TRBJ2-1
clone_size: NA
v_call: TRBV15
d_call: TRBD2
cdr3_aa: CATSRGRGLAGSYNEQFF
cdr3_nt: TGTGCCACCAGCAGAGGGCGGGGACTAGCGGGCTCCTACAATGAGCAGTTCTTC

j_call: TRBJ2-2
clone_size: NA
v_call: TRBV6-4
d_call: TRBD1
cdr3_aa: CACRTGQGDTGELFF
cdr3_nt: TGTGCCTGCAGAACCGGACAGGGGGACACCGGGGAGCTGTTTTTT

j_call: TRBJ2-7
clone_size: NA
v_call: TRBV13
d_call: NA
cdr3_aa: CASSRRGAGDSYEQYF
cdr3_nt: TGTGCCAGCAGCCGCCGGGGAGCCGGGGACTCCTACGAGCAGTACTTC

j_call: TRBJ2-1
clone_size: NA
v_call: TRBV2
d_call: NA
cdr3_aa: CASSELPSGEAEQFF
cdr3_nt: TGTGCCAGCAGTGAACTCCCCTCCGGAGAGGCTGAGCAGTTCTTC

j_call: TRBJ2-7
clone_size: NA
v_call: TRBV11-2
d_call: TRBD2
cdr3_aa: CASSLRGGGAYEQYF
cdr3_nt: TGTGCCAGCAGCTTAAGGGGCGGGGGGGCCTACGAGCAGTACTTC

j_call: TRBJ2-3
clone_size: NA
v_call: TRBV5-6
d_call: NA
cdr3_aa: CASSPLGLTSTDTQYF
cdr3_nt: TGTGCCAGCAGTCCTCTGGGGCTTACTAGCACAGATACGCAGTATTTT

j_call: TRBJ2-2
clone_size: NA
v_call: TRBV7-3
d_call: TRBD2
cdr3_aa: CASSFAGTSEIGELFF
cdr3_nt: TGTGCCAGCAGCTTCGCCGGGACTAGCGAGATAGGGGAGCTGTTTTTT

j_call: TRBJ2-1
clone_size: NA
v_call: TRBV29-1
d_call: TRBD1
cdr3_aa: CSVEVWASRGQGAIIYNEQFF
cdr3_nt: TGCAGCGTTGAAGTATGGGCGTCCCGCGGACAGGGGGCGATTATCTACAATGAGCAGTTCTTC

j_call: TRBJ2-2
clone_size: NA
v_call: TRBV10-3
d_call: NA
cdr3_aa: CAISGIGLAPPGELFF
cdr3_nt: TGTGCCATCAGTGGTATTGGGCTAGCCCCGCCCGGGGAGCTGTTTTTT